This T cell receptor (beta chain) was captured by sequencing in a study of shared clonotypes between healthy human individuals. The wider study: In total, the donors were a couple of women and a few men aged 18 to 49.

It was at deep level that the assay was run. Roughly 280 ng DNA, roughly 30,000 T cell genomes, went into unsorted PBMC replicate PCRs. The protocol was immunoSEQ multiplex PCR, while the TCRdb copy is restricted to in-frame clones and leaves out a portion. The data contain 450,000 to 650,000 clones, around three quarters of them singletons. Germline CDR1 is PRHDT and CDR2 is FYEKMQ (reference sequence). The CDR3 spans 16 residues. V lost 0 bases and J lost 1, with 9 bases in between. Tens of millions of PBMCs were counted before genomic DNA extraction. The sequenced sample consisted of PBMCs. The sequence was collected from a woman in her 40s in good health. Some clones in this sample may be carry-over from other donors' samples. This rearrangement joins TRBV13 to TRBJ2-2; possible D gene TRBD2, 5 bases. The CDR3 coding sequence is TGTGCCAGCAGCTTAGGACTAGGCGAGAACACCGGGGAGCTGTTTTTT. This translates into CASSLGLGENTGELFF. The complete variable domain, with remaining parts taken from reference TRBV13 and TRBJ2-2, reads AAGVIQSPRHLIKEKRETATLKCYPIPRHDTVYWYQQGPGQDPQFLISFYEKMQSDKGSIPDRFSAQQFSDYHSELNMSSLELGDSALYFCASSLGLGENTGELFFGEGSRLTVL.